This T cell receptor (beta chain) was sequenced in a study of blood T cell repertoires in COVID-19. Study-wide context: Italy, Spain and the United States were the sources of the convalescent and acute COVID-19 samples. Nucleic acid was either cDNA or gDNA, and it came from T cells, B-cell-depleted T cells, or PBMCs.

Original analysis: From reference gene primer amplification, estimates of nucleated cell counts were derived. Assay: immunoSEQ multiplex PCR; the TCRdb copy retains only in-frame clones and omits some. V and J calls and clone size are copied from that table; D and trimming were computed from the DNA. The data contain more than 250,000 clones, about 80% of them singletons. In its sample, this clone was seen many times. The CDR3 totals 15 residues. The germline V gene has CDR1 MNHEY and CDR2 SVGAGI. V trimming: 6 bases; J trimming: 7 bases; junction bases outside the gene matches: 14. The source of this sequence is a human donor in a cohort sampled during active COVID-19. The material sequenced was peripheral blood. The V gene is TRBV6-5, the J gene TRBJ2-5; 7 bases align to TRBD2. The CDR3 DNA reads as TGTGCCAGCAGGAGCGGGACCACTGGAGCGCGGACCCAGTACTTC. It yields the protein CASRSGTTGARTQYF.